Sequencing of this T cell receptor (beta chain) was carried out in a study of glioma-infiltrating T cells after dendritic cell vaccination. At the level of the study: Between the early 2000s and the early 2010s, patients got autologous tumor lysate-pulsed dendritic cell vaccines.

The immunoSEQ assay amplified TCRB CDR3 from up to 2 ug DNA. The data were produced by immunoSEQ multiplex PCR, yet TCRdb's version contains in-frame clones alone and is incomplete. The table records approximately 82,000 clones, around 90% of them present only once. Germline V gene lookup returns CDR1 MNHNS and CDR2 SASEGT. The CDR3 totals 13 residues. V lost 5 bases and J lost 7, with 12 bases in between. V is TRBV6-1 and J is TRBJ1-5; no reliable D call. Material: blood, obtained before dendritic cell vaccination. This TCR came from a human donor with glioblastoma. The CDR3 protein is CASSRPGVQPQHF. As DNA, the CDR3 is TGTGCCAGCAGTCGCCCAGGCGTACAGCCCCAGCATTTT.